Shown below are 12 T cell receptor beta chains from a single sample sequenced in a study of CD8 T cells in Susac syndrome. Random hexamers served to reverse transcribe roughly 0.5 to 1 ug RNA. One entry per CDR3 protein, called by TCRdb with MiXCR from the immunoSEQ multiplex PCR reads. The table records 300,000 to 350,000 distinct CDR3 sequences, about 90% of them present only once. The source material was CD4+ T cells from PBMCs. These receptors came from a human donor with multiple sclerosis.

The CDR3 sequence: CASSLSTGTGTGELFF. The CDR3 DNA reads as TGTGCCAGCAGTTTATCGACAGGGACGGGGACCGGGGAGCTGTTTTTT. V usage is TRBV27 and J usage is TRBJ2-2; 7 nucleotides align to TRBD1. Germline V lookup: CDR1 MNHEY, CDR2 SMNVEV (reference sequence). V shed 0 bases and J 5 bases; nucleotides not matched to a gene: 6. The CDR3 consists of 16 residues.

The chain combines TRBV14 with TRBJ1-6, with TRBD1 matching 7 bases. The CDR3 runs to 16 residues. The V and J ends lost 1 base and 6 bases, in that order; junction bases with no gene match: 6. Germline V gene lookup returns CDR1 SGHDN and CDR2 FVKESK. The CDR3 sequence is CASSQGPGQFNSPLHF. CDR3 DNA: TGTGCCAGCAGCCAAGGGCCGGGACAGTTTAATTCACCCCTCCACTTT.

This rearrangement joins TRBV24-1 to TRBJ2-2; tentatively, D is TRBD1 (5 bases). The germline V gene encodes CDR1 KGHDR and CDR2 SFDVKD. The CDR3 has 14 amino acids. Trimming took 5 bases from V and 5 from J, leaving 11 bases between them. CDR3 bases: TGTGCCACCAGTGTGTCAGGGCGGACCGGGGAGCTGTTTTTT. Its translation is CATSVSGRTGELFF.

The gene calls are TRBV3-1 and TRBJ1-6; D is uncertain. V was pared by 2 bases and J by 7 bases, with 9 bases between. Germline CDR1 and CDR2: LGHDT and YNNKEL (reference sequence). The CDR3 contains 14 residues. The CDR3: CASSQRQLNSPLHF. The CDR3 region has the DNA TGTGCCAGCAGCCAAAGGCAGCTAAATTCACCCCTCCACTTT.

V and J are TRBV29-1 and TRBJ2-1, with a possible D match to TRBD1 (6 bases). Germline V gene data show CDR1 as SQVTM and CDR2 as ANQGSEA. The CDR3 is made up of 13 amino acids. The CDR3: CSGKTGSGNEQFF. CDR3 bases: TGCAGTGGTAAAACAGGGTCTGGGAATGAGCAGTTCTTC.

This chain connects TRBV5-1 to TRBJ2-5; TRBD2 agrees at 8 bases. Losses at the gene ends were 4 bases for V and 2 bases for J; bases not matched to a gene: 13. This CDR3 comprises 17 residues. Germline V CDR1 and CDR2: SGHRS, YFSETQ. CDR3 nucleotides: TGCGCCAGCAGCGCGGGACTAGAATGGGGGACTCAAGAGACCCAGTACTTC. Translated, it gives CASSAGLEWGTQETQYF. The variable domain in full, with the rest retrieved from reference TRBV5-1 and TRBJ2-5, is KAGVTQTPRYLIKTRGQQVTLSCSPISGHRSVSWYQQTPGQGLQFLFEYFSETQRNKGNFPGRFSGRQFSNSRSEMNVSTLELGDSALYLCASSAGLEWGTQETQYFGPGTRLLVL.

The J gene is TRBJ2-3, the V gene TRBV5-1, with 11 bases identical to TRBD2. The CDR3 is 14 amino acids. Per germline, CDR1 SGHRS and CDR2 YFSETQ. Trimming cost V 5 bases and J 2 bases; bases outside gene matches: 1. CDR3 DNA sequence: TGCGCCAGCAGGGGACTAGCGGTCACAGATACGCAGTATTTT. Amino acid sequence: CASRGLAVTDTQYF.

The J gene is TRBJ2-5, the V gene TRBV19; TRBD1 aligns across 8 bases. J gave up 3 bases and V 6 bases, and 3 bases lay outside the gene matches. CDR1 LNHDA and CDR2 SQIVND come from the germline V gene (reference sequence). CDR3 length: 13 residues. The CDR3 here is CASRETGEETQYF. The CDR3 DNA is TGTGCCAGTAGGGAGACAGGGGAAGAGACCCAGTACTTC.

The gene calls are TRBV30 and TRBJ1-5, with D tentatively TRBD1 (5 bases). The germline V gene encodes CDR1 GTSNPN and CDR2 SVGIG (reference sequence). V was shortened by 1 base and J by 4 bases, with 8 bases between the two germline ends. The CDR3 is 13 amino acids. The CDR3 sequence is CAWSAGDNQPQHF. CDR3 DNA: TGTGCCTGGAGTGCGGGGGATAATCAGCCCCAGCATTTT.

V gene TRBV5-1 combines with J gene TRBJ2-1, with 11 nucleotides matching TRBD2. Germline values: CDR1 SGHRS, CDR2 YFSETQ. Germline trimming cut 0 bases from V and 7 bases from J; bases unmatched to any gene: 6. The CDR3 loop spans 16 amino acids. CDR3 DNA sequence: TGCGCCAGCAGCTTGGTTAGCGGGGGGGCCAATAATGAGCAGTTCTTC. It specifies CASSLVSGGANNEQFF.

This clonotype was seen once. The V call is TRBV29-1, the J call TRBJ2-3; TRBD2 agrees at 7 bases. Losses at the gene ends were 4 bases for V and 1 base for J; bases not matched to a gene: 11. This CDR3 is built from 16 residues. Germline lookup yields CDR1 SQVTM and CDR2 ANQGSEA. CDR3 sequence (DNA): TGCAGCGTTGGGCGGGGAGCGGGGCTTGGCACAGATACGCAGTATTTT. Its protein product is CSVGRGAGLGTDTQYF.

Regarding this clonotype: A junction end diverges from the germline sequence, so it may reflect a read error. The chain couples TRBV20-1 to TRBJ1-3; perhaps TRBD1 as D (6 bases). Germline CDR1 reads DFQATT; CDR2 reads SNEGSKA (reference sequence). The CDR3 is 14 amino acids. CDR3 in amino acids: CSAPGQSSENTIYF. The CDR3 DNA reads TGCAGTGCCCCAGGACAGTCCTCTGAAAACACCATATATTTT.